Below, one T cell receptor beta chain is given with its context. Its antigen is undetermined. The sample originates from a study of OX40 agonist ivuxolimab in advanced cancers. Across the study: Patient treatment consisted of intravenous ivuxolimab administration every 2 weeks at 0.01 to 10 mg/kg. Broader study findings: Average numbers of expanded clones were greater in CD8+ T cells than in CD4+. At doses 0.1 to 3.0 mg/kg, CD4+ and CD8+ clones expanded. Partial responders receiving 0.1-3.0 mg/kg showed among the lowest clonal expansion.

Produced via immunoSEQ multiplex PCR; TCRdb's table is partial and in-frame only. Of tens of thousands of clones listed, more than 75% are singletons. Deletions cut 5 bases from V and 2 bases from J, with 12 bases between. Looked up from germline, CDR1 is SGHDN and CDR2 is FVKESK. The CDR3 consists of 14 residues. The source is an adult with an advanced solid tumor such as melanoma, head and neck, liver or kidney cancer. The chain combines TRBV14 with TRBJ1-2, with a possible D match to TRBD1 (5 bases). Sample: CD4+ or CD8+ T cells sorted from blood, taken in a trial of the OX40 agonist ivuxolimab. CDR3 in DNA: TGTGCCAGCAGCAGGGGACGGTCCAACTATGGCTACACCTTC. Its translation: CASSRGRSNYGYTF.